This T cell receptor beta chain comes out of a study of kidney transplant recipient with SARS-CoV-2 infection (dated by TCRdb to the early 2020s). TCRdb shows the sequencer as Illumina MiSeq. The peripheral T cell repertoire was profiled for human TCRbeta genes. The published analysis was carried out like this. Beta-binomial modelling was used to test for differences in clonotype abundance while accounting for variability over time. Expanded clonotypes were checked against the ImmuneCODE reference database of SARS-CoV-2-associated TCRs and mapped to regions of the viral genome. Additional repertoire analyses were carried out for TRBV gene usage, CDR3 length, CDR3 amino acid overlap between time points, clonotype abundance distributions and Jaccard similarity. Clones were called with MiXCR by TCRdb after fastp trimmed the public reads at Q25, and only in-frame beta chains were retained. Each record represents a unique CDR3 protein, reported with the most common genes and DNA among its rows. These V and J calls derive from TCRdb rather than the authors' analysis. The sample includes 200,000 to 250,000 distinct CDR3 sequences, with about 30% observed a single time. The ten top clones hold almost 7.5% of the sample.

The time point tag for this specimen amounts to: pre-pandemic baseline sample and day 111 after first positive SARS-CoV-2 test. In its sample, this clonotype was seen many times. The specificity of this receptor is unknown. Per-nucleotide qualities are absent, and no much larger clonotype sits a single base away. This TCR was sampled from a male patient between 25 and 39 years old who had COVID-19 and was a kidney transplant recipient. After a transplant, the donor of the graft may account for some T cells. Sequencing was performed on a blood sample, taken at baseline and on approximately day 120 from a kidney transplant recipient.

The CDR3 sequence is CASDRGNSRKTYGYTF. The base sequence is TGTGCCAGCGACCGAGGCAATAGTCGAAAGACCTATGGCTACACCTTC. The chain joins TRBV5-6 to TRBJ1-2; the D gene assignment is ambiguous. From a lookup of the germline V gene, CDR1 and CDR2 are SGHDT and YYEEEE. The CDR3 holds 16 amino acids from the cysteine to the phenylalanine. The retained sequence is limited to the CDR3, 48 bases, with the frame set at the first base. Deletion took 7 bases off V and 4 bases off J, with a span of 23 bases between the germline ends.